This TCR beta chain came from a study of cytomegalovirus exposure and HLA in healthy donors. Study-wide results and caveats: The authors assumed roughly uniform sequencing depth across donors for presence/absence analyses. The later analysis indicated that the majority of CMV-associated TCR beta chains appeared HLA-restricted.

The PCR made use of 60 Vbeta and 13 Jbeta primers. As handled by the study authors: In a later analysis, about 9.9 million of about 80 million unique beta chains occurred in at least two donors. The protocol was immunoSEQ multiplex PCR, while the TCRdb copy is restricted to in-frame clones and leaves out a portion. The DNA was the basis for D and trimming; V, J and clone size are from that table. Reported are some 43,000 clones; the ten largest clones contain under 2%. In the case of this clone: The antigen is not known.

CDR3 size: 14 residues. Looked up from germline, CDR1 is SQVTM and CDR2 is ANQGSEA. V shed 4 bases and J shed 2 bases, with 15 bases lying between them. The TCR comes from a woman aged 25 to 39 in good health and CMV-seronegative. The sequenced sample consisted of PBMCs. V gene TRBV29-1 combines with J gene TRBJ2-7; possible D gene TRBD1, 5 bases. The CDR3 DNA sequence: TGCAGCGTTGGAGGTGCCAAGGACACCTACGAGCAGTACTTC. Residues: CSVGGAKDTYEQYF.